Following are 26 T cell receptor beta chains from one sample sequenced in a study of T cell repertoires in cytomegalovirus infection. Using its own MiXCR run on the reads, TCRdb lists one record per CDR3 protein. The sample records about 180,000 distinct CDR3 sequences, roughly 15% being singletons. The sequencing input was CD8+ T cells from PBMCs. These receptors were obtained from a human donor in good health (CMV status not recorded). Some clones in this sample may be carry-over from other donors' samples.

CDR3 DNA sequence: TGTGCCAGCCAAAATTTGACCACAGATACGCAGTATTTT. This translates into CASQNLTTDTQYF. This chain connects TRBV7-3 to TRBJ2-3; D is ambiguous. Trimming stripped 8 bases from V and 2 bases from J, with 11 bases between. Germline CDR1 reads SGHTA; CDR2 reads FQGTGA. CDR3 length equals 13 residues.

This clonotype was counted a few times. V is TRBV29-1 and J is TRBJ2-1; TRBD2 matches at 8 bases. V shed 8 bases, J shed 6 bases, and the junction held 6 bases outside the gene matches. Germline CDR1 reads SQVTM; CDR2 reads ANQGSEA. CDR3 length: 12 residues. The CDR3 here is CSSAGGVNEQFF. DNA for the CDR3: TGCAGCTCCGCCGGGGGGGTCAATGAGCAGTTCTTC.

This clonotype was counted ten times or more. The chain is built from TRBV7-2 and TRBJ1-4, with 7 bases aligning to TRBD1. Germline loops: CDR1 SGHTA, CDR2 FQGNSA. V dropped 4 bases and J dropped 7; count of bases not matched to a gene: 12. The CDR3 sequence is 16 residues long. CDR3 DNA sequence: TGTGCCAGCAGCTCGGACTCAGGGGGAAGGGTTGAAAAACTGTTTTTT. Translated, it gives CASSSDSGGRVEKLFF.

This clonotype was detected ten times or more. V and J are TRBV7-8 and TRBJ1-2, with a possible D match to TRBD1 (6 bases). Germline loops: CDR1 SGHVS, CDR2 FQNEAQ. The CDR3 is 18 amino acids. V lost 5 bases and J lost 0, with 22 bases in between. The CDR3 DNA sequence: TGTGCCAGCAGCCTTAAGGGAGCTCTGGGGGCGGCTAACTATGGCTACACCTTC. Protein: CASSLKGALGAANYGYTF. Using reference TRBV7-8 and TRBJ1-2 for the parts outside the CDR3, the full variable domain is GAGVSQSPRYKVAKRGQDVALRCDPISGHVSLFWYQQALGQGPEFLTYFQNEAQLDKSGLPSDRFFAERPEGSVSTLKIQRTQQEDSAVYLCASSLKGALGAANYGYTFGSGTRLTVV.

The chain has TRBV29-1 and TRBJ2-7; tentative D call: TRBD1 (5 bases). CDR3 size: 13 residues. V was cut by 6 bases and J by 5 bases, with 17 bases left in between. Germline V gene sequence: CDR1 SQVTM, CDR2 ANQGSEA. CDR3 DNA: TGCAGCGTATTTGGGGTGGACAAAAACGAGCAGTACTTC. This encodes CSVFGVDKNEQYF.

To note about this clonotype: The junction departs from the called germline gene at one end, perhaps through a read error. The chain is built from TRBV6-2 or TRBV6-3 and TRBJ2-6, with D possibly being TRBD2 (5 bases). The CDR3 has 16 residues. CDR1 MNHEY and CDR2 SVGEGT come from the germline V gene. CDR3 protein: CARSYSGRVEANVLTF. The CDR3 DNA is TGTGCCCGCAGTTACTCGGGAAGGGTTGAGGCCAACGTCCTGACTTTC.

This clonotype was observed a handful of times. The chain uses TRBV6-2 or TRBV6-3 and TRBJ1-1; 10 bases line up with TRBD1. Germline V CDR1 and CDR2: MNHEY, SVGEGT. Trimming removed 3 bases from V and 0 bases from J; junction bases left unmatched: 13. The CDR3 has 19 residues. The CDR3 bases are TGTGCCAGCAGTTATCTACCCGGGACAGGGGCTTTCATGAACACTGAAGCTTTCTTT. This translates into CASSYLPGTGAFMNTEAFF.

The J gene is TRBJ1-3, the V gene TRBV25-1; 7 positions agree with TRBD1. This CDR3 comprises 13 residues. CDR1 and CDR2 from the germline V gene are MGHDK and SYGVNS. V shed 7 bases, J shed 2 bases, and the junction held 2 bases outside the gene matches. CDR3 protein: CASTGTAGNTIYF. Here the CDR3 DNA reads TGTGCCAGCACCGGGACAGCTGGAAACACCATATATTTT.

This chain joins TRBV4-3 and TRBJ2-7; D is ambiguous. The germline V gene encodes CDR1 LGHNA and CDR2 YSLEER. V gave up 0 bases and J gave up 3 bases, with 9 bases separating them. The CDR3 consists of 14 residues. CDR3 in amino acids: CASSQEFENYEQYF. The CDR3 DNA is TGCGCCAGCAGCCAAGAGTTCGAAAACTACGAGCAGTACTTC.

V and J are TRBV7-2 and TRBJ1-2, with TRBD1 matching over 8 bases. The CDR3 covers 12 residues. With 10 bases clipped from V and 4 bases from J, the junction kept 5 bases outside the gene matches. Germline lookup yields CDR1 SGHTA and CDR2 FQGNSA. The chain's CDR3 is CATGQGPYGYTF. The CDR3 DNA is TGTGCCACCGGACAGGGTCCCTATGGCTACACCTTC.

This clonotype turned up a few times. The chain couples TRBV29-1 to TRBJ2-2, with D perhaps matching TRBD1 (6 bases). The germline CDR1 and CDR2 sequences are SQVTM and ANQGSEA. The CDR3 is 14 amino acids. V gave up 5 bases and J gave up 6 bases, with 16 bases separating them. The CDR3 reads CSVTRDTISGELFF. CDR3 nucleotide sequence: TGCAGCGTTACCCGGGACACCATCTCCGGGGAGCTGTTTTTT.

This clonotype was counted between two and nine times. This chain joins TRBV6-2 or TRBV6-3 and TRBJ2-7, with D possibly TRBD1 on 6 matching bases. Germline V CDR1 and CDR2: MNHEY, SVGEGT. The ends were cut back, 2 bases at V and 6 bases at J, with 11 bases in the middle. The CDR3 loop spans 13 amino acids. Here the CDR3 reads CASSYGQRLEQYF. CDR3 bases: TGTGCCAGCAGTTACGGACAGAGACTCGAGCAGTACTTC.

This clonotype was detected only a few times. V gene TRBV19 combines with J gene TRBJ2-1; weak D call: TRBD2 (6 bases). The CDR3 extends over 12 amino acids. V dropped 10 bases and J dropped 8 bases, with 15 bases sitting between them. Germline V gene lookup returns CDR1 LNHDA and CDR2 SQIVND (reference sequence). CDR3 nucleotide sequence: TGTGCCACCCTCTCCGGAGGGGATGAGCAGTTCTTC. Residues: CATLSGGDEQFF.

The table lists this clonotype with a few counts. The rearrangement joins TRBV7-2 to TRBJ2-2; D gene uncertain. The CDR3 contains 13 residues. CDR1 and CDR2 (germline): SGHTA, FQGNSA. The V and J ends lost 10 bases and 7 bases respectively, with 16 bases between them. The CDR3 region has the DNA TGTGCCACGACTTTTCGGTCCGGCGGGGAGCTGTTTTTT. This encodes CATTFRSGGELFF.

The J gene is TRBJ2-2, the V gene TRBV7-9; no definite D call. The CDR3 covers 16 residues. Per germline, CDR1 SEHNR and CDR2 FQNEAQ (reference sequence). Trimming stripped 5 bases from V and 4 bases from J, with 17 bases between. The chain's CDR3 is CASSQSRQGSTGELFF. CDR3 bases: TGTGCCAGCAGCCAGAGCAGACAAGGCTCCACCGGGGAGCTGTTTTTT.

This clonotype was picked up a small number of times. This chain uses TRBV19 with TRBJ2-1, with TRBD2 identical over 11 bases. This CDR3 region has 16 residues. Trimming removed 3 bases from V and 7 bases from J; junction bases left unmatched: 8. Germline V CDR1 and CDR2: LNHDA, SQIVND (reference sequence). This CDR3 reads CASSIPLAGVLNEQFF. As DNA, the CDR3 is TGTGCCAGTAGTATTCCACTAGCGGGGGTGTTGAATGAGCAGTTCTTC. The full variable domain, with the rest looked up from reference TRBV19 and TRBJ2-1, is DGGITQSPKYLFRKEGQNVTLSCEQNLNHDAMYWYRQDPGQGLRLIYYSQIVNDFQKGDIAEGYSVSREKKESFPLTVTSAQKNPTAFYLCASSIPLAGVLNEQFFGPGTRLTVL.

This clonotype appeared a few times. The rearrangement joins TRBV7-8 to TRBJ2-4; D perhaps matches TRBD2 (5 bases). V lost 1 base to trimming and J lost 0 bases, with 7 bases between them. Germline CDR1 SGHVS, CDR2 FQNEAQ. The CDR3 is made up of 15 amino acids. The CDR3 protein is CASSLGELAKNIQYF. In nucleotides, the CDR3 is TGTGCCAGCAGCTTAGGGGAGTTAGCCAAAAACATTCAGTACTTC.

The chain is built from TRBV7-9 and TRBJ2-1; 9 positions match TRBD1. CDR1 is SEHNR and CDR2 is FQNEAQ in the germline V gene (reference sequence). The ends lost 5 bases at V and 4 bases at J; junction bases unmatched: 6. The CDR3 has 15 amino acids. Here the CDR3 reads CASSPPGQGYNEQFF. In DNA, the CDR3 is TGTGCCAGCAGCCCCCCGGGACAGGGTTACAATGAGCAGTTCTTC.

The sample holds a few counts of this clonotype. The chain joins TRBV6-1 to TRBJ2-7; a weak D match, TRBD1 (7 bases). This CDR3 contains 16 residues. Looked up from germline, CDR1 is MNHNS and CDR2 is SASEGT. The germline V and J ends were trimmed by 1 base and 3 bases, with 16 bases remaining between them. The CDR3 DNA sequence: TGTGCCAGCAGTGAAGTTGGGCAGGGGGGACTCTACGAGCAGTACTTC. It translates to CASSEVGQGGLYEQYF.

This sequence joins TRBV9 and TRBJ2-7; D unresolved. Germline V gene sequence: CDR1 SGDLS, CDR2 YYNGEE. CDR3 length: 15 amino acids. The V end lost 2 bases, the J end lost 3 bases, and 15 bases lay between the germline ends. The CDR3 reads CASSVGSGDFYEQYF. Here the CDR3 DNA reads TGTGCCAGCAGCGTCGGGTCCGGAGATTTCTACGAGCAGTACTTC.

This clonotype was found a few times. The CDR3 is CSARDVGEYGYTF. DNA for the CDR3: TGCAGTGCTAGAGACGTAGGGGAATATGGCTACACCTTC. The chain carries TRBV20-1 and TRBJ1-2, with D possibly TRBD1 on 5 matching bases. The CDR3 extends over 13 amino acids. V dropped 0 bases and J dropped 5 bases, with 10 bases sitting between them. Germline-derived CDR1 and CDR2 are DFQATT and SNEGSKA (reference sequence).

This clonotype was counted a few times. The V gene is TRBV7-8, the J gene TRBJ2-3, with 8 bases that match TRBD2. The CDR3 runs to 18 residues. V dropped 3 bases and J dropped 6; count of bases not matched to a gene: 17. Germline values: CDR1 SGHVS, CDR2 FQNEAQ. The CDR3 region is CASSFSSNGRGAGDTQYF. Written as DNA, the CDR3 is TGTGCCAGCAGCTTTTCATCCAACGGGCGGGGGGCTGGGGATACGCAGTATTTT. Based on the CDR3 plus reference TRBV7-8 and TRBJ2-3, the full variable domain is GAGVSQSPRYKVAKRGQDVALRCDPISGHVSLFWYQQALGQGPEFLTYFQNEAQLDKSGLPSDRFFAERPEGSVSTLKIQRTQQEDSAVYLCASSFSSNGRGAGDTQYFGPGTRLTVL.

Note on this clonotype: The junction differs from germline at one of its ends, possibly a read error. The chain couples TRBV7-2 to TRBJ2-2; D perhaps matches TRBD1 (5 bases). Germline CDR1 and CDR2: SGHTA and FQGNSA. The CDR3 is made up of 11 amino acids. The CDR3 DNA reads TGTGCCAGCAGCTGGGGCCTGGAGCTGCTTTTT. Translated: CASSWGLELLF.

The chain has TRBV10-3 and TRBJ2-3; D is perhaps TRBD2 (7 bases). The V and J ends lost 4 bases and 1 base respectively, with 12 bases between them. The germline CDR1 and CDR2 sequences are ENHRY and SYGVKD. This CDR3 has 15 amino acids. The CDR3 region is CAISGGGGRTDTQYF. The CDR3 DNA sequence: TGTGCCATCAGTGGGGGAGGGGGGCGCACAGATACGCAGTATTTT.

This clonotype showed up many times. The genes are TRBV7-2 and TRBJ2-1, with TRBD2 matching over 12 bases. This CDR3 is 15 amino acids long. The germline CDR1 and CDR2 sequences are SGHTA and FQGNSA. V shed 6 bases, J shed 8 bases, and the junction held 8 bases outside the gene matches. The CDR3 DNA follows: TGTGCCAGCAGTCTAGCGGGGGGGCCAAGCTATGAGCAGTTCTTC. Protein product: CASSLAGGPSYEQFF. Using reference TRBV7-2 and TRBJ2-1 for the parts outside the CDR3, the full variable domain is GAGVSQSPSNKVTEKGKDVELRCDPISGHTALYWYRQSLGQGLEFLIYFQGNSAPDKSGLPSDRFSAERTGGSVSTLTIQRTQQEDSAVYLCASSLAGGPSYEQFFGPGTRLTVL.

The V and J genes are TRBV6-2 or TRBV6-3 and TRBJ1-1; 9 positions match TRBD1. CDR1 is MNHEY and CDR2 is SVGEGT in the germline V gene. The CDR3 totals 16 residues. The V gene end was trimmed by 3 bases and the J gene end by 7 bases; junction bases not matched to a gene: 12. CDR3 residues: CASSYGGWDRAGEAFF. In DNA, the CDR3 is TGTGCCAGCAGTTATGGTGGATGGGACAGGGCTGGTGAAGCTTTCTTT.